What follows describes a single T cell receptor (beta chain). As yet, its antigen is unknown. Compared with germline, one end of the junction differs, possibly owing to a read error. The CDR3 is 18 residues long. Germline V gives CDR1 ENHRY, CDR2 SYGVKD. This entry belongs to a study of Graves' ophthalmopathy and Graves' hyperthyroidism. The study, taken as a whole, reports: Ophthalmopathy versus stable hyperthyroidism: 13-signature model gave 87.88% sensitivity, roughly 81% specificity.

RNA transcripts served as template for amplifying TCR beta CDR3 sequences. Investigators did first-round RT-PCR with HTBI primers, then second-round multiplex PCR. TCRdb re-called the multiplex PCR reads with MiXCR, one entry per CDR3 protein. The sample carries over a million distinct CDR3 sequences, less than 45% recorded once. The chain joins TRBV10-3 to TRBJ2-5; D ambiguous. The TCR was taken from an adult man with Graves' hyperthyroidism. Input material: peripheral blood or thyroid tissue (not recorded which). In DNA form, the CDR3 reads TGTGCCAGCAGTGAGTTTGGCAGGTGGGCCCCCCGGGAAGAGACCCAGTACTTC. Its translation is CASSEFGRWAPREETQYF.